These T cell receptor beta chains were read from a single sample in a study of graft-versus-host responses after intestinal transplantation. The antigens these receptors bind are not known. Method: immunoSEQ multiplex PCR; TCRdb's copy keeps in-frame clones and lacks some. The sample contains around 88,000 clones, 80% to 95% of which appear only once. The sample here was unstimulated CD8+ T cells sorted from spleen or lymph node cells, taken before transplant. The receptors were sampled from a human donor who was the organ donor for an intestinal transplant. Both conserved end residues are part of each CDR3. The order of the fields is V gene, clone size, J gene, D gene, CDR3 DNA, CDR3 protein. A D gene is named only where the DNA matches it firmly. A clone size is listed for some rows: how often the clone was seen (once, few, many), or a class if it is expanded.

TRBV5-1,.,TRBJ1-1,.,TGCGCCAGCAGCCCAGGGAGGGGGGATCTAGAAGCTTTCTTT,CASSPGRGDLEAFF
TRBV5-1,.,TRBJ2-1,.,TGCGCCAGCAGCGCTGTCGGTCGGGGTACCAACAATGAGCAGTTCTTC,CASSAVGRGTNNEQFF
TRBV27,.,TRBJ1-5,.,TGTGCCAGCAGTTTACCCGATCAGCCCCAGCATTTT,CASSLPDQPQHF
TRBV5-1,.,TRBJ2-7,TRBD1,TGCGCCAGCAGCTTCGGACAGGTGGGATACGAGCAGTACTTC,CASSFGQVGYEQYF
TRBV9,.,TRBJ2-7,.,TGTGCCAGCAGCAAAGGGGCCCCTCCCTACGAGCAGTACTTC,CASSKGAPPYEQYF
TRBV10-1,once,TRBJ1-4,.,TGCGCCAGCATCAGGGACGCCAGAAGAGAAAAACTGTTTTTT,CASIRDARREKLFF
TRBV5-4,.,TRBJ1-2,.,TGTGCCAGCACCGCATCCGGCACCTATGGCTACACCTTC,CASTASGTYGYTF
TRBV11-3,.,TRBJ2-7,.,TGTGCCAGCAGCTTAACGCCCTCGAACGTCTACGAGCAGTACTTC,CASSLTPSNVYEQYF
TRBV12-5,.,TRBJ1-1,.,TGTGCTAGTGGTTTGGTATCGCGAGAGGAAGCTTTCTTT,CASGLVSREEAFF
TRBV10-3,.,TRBJ2-7,.,TGTGCCATCAGTGGTCCGGTGGGCAGGGCGTTCGAGCAGTACTTC,CAISGPVGRAFEQYF
TRBV29-1,.,TRBJ2-5,TRBD2,TGCAGCGTCCATCGGAGTGGCGGGACTAGCGGGAGGGCGGGGGAGACCCAGTACTTC,CSVHRSGGTSGRAGETQYF
TRBV11-2,.,TRBJ2-7,TRBD1,TGTGCCAGCAGCTTAGTTCCAGGGGGCTACGAGCAGTACTTC,CASSLVPGGYEQYF
TRBV11-3,.,TRBJ1-3,TRBD1,TGTGCCTCCCCCAGCAGGGGGGGAAACACCATATATTTT,CASPSRGGNTIYF
TRBV5-1,.,TRBJ1-5,TRBD1,TGCGCCAGCAGCACCACAGGGGGGGGTCAGCCCCAGCATTTT,CASSTTGGGQPQHF
TRBV10-3,few,TRBJ1-6,.,TGTGCCATCAGCCCCGGGGATTCACCCCTCCACTTT,CAISPGDSPLHF
TRBV5-6,.,TRBJ2-3,.,TGTGCCAGCAGCTTGCGGGCGAACGGTCCAGATACGCAGTATTTT,CASSLRANGPDTQYF
TRBV5-1,.,TRBJ2-7,.,TGCGCCAGCAGCTTGGGTGTACCGGACTCCTACGAGCAGTACTTC,CASSLGVPDSYEQYF
TRBV30,.,TRBJ2-1,.,TGTGCCTGGAGTGCGACGGGGGCGGGCAATGAGCAGTTCTTC,CAWSATGAGNEQFF
TRBV4-1,.,TRBJ1-3,TRBD1,TGCGCCAGCAGAATCAGACAGGGACCGGGAAACACCATATATTTT,CASRIRQGPGNTIYF
TRBV27,.,TRBJ1-6,.,TGTGCCAGCAGTCCCGGGACACCCTTAACCTCCTATAATTCACCCCTCCACTTT,CASSPGTPLTSYNSPLHF
TRBV14,few,TRBJ2-3,.,TGTGCCAGCAGCCAGACAGACACAGATACGCAGTATTTT,CASSQTDTDTQYF
TRBV7-9,.,TRBJ2-2,.,TGTGCCAGCAGCCCCCCCCCATCACAGCATCCCGGGGAGCTGTTTTTT,CASSPPPSQHPGELFF
TRBV5-1,.,TRBJ2-2,.,TGCGCCAGCAGCTTTGGACTCTACGGGATCGGGGAGCTGTTTTTT,CASSFGLYGIGELFF
TRBV7-9,.,TRBJ1-2,.,TGTGCCAGCAGCCCCTTTGTGAGGGCCCCCCATGGCTACACCTTC,CASSPFVRAPHGYTF
TRBV4-1,.,TRBJ1-1,.,TGCGCCAGCAGCCATAGAACAGGAGATAACACTGAAGCTTTCTTT,CASSHRTGDNTEAFF
TRBV6-5,.,TRBJ1-5,.,TGTGCCAGTACAGGGTTTGTCAATCAGCCCCAGCATTTT,CASTGFVNQPQHF
TRBV27,.,TRBJ1-6,.,TGTGCCAGCAGTTTGGGCGGGGGCCTGTCACCCCTCCACTTT,CASSLGGGLSPLHF
TRBV27,.,TRBJ2-6,TRBD2,TGTGCCAGCAGCTACCAGCGGGAGTCTGGGGCCAACGTCCTGACTTTC,CASSYQRESGANVLTF
TRBV19,once,TRBJ2-7,TRBD2,TGTGCCAGTAGTGTGGGACTAGCGGGAGAGGTTTACGAGCAGTACTTC,CASSVGLAGEVYEQYF
TRBV7-6,.,TRBJ1-5,.,TGTGCCAGCAGCTTGGCAGGAGGCGATCAGCCCCAGCATTTT,CASSLAGGDQPQHF
TRBV11-3,.,TRBJ2-7,TRBD2,TGTGCCAGCAGCTTAGACGAGGGAGGGGTTCGTGTCGAGCAGTACTTC,CASSLDEGGVRVEQYF
TRBV13,.,TRBJ1-2,.,TGTGCCAGCTCCACTTGGGGGGGTGAGGGCTACACCTTC,CASSTWGGEGYTF
TRBV5-5,.,TRBJ1-2,.,TGTGCCAGCAGACCGGGACATAACTATGGCTACACCTTC,CASRPGHNYGYTF
TRBV5-6,.,TRBJ1-2,.,TGTGCCAGCAGCTTGGGGGCGCGCGGCTACACCTTC,CASSLGARGYTF
TRBV7-9,.,TRBJ2-1,TRBD2,TGTGCCAGCAGCACAAGTCGTAGCGGGGCCAGGCCCAATGAGCAGTTCTTC,CASSTSRSGARPNEQFF
TRBV5-4,once,TRBJ2-1,TRBD1,TGTGCCAGCAGCTTGCTAGGACAGGGCTTTAGTGAGCAGTTCTTC,CASSLLGQGFSEQFF
TRBV18,.,TRBJ1-1,TRBD1,TGTGCCAGCTCACTCGGGACAGCTGAAGCTTTCTTT,CASSLGTAEAFF
TRBV6-5,once,TRBJ2-1,TRBD1,TGTGCCAGCAGTTACTCGCAGGGGGAGAATGAGCAGTTCTTC,CASSYSQGENEQFF
TRBV2,.,TRBJ2-6,TRBD1,TGTGCCAGCAGTGATCGGGACAGCCGGGCCAACGTCCTGACTTTC,CASSDRDSRANVLTF
TRBV9,.,TRBJ2-7,TRBD1,TGTGCCAGCAGCGTAGCTACGTCGGGACAGGGTGTGGGGGAGCAGTACTTC,CASSVATSGQGVGEQYF
TRBV7-7,.,TRBJ2-5,.,TGTGCTAGCAGCTTAGAACCGGCGGGGGCAGAGACCCAGTACTTC,CASSLEPAGAETQYF
TRBV4-2,.,TRBJ2-1,.,TGTGCCAGCAGCCAAGTCCTCGCAGTCAGCCATGAGCAGTTCTTC,CASSQVLAVSHEQFF
TRBV6-6,.,TRBJ2-7,.,TGTGCCAGCAGTTACTCGTTAATAGGATACGAGCAGTACTTC,CASSYSLIGYEQYF
TRBV18,.,TRBJ2-5,TRBD2,TGTGCCAGCTCACCTAGCGGGGGGGTCTATCTTCAAGAGACCCAGTACTTC,CASSPSGGVYLQETQYF
TRBV27,.,TRBJ2-7,.,TGTGCCAGCAGAACAGGCCCCTACGAGCAGTACTTC,CASRTGPYEQYF
TRBV19,.,TRBJ1-5,.,TGTGCCAGTAGTATAGTCCGGGGAGGCAATCAGCCCCAGCATTTT,CASSIVRGGNQPQHF
TRBV11-2,once,TRBJ1-4,.,TGTGCCAGCAGCTTCGACAGTCCAACTAATGAAAAACTGTTTTTT,CASSFDSPTNEKLFF
TRBV4-1,.,TRBJ1-1,TRBD1,TGCGCCAGCAGCCACCAGGGGGCGAACACTGAAGCTTTCTTT,CASSHQGANTEAFF
TRBV7-9,.,TRBJ2-1,.,TGTGCCAGCAGCTTAGCCCCCCCACCCGGGCACAATGAGCAGTTCTTC,CASSLAPPPGHNEQFF
TRBV7-3,once,TRBJ2-1,.,TGTGCCAGCAGTCCAATAGCTGATGGGGAGGATGAGCAGTTCTTC,CASSPIADGEDEQFF
TRBV11-2,.,TRBJ2-7,.,TGTGCCAGCAGCTTAGGGGGGCTATCTTACGAGCAGTACTTC,CASSLGGLSYEQYF
TRBV7-3,.,TRBJ2-1,.,TGTGCCAGCAGTACAGACTTGACCTCCTACAATGAGCAGTTCTTC,CASSTDLTSYNEQFF
TRBV4-1,.,TRBJ1-2,.,TGCGCCAGCAGCCAAGTGTTCAGGGGCCACGGGGAGGGTGGCTACACCTTC,CASSQVFRGHGEGGYTF
TRBV11-2,once,TRBJ2-1,.,TGTGCCAGCAGCTTATACCACAGTGAGCAGTTCTTC,CASSLYHSEQFF
TRBV6-1,few,TRBJ2-7,.,TGTGCCAGCAGTGAAGCGCAGTTGGTAGGCAGGGAGCAGTACTTC,CASSEAQLVGREQYF